This T cell receptor (beta chain) was sequenced for a study of T cells in Graves' hyperthyroidism and ophthalmopathy. Study observations and caveats: Using 13 V-J features, a model discriminated ophthalmopathy from stable hyperthyroidism. Blood shared most expanded thyroid clonotypes above 0.001.

Clinicians diagnosed patients from clinical symptoms, serum thyroxine and TRAb, thyroid ultrasound and orbital computed tomography. TCR beta CDR3 regions were amplified from RNA. The study used the HTBI primer set for a first-round RT-PCR of the TCR CDR3. In TCRdb, the multiplex PCR reads were re-called with MiXCR into one record per CDR3 protein. Here the sample spans 500,000 to 800,000 distinct CDR3 sequences, less than 45% being singletons. Comments on this clonotype: Antigen: not known.

This TCR derives from an adult man with Graves' disease, either hyperthyroidism or ophthalmopathy (not recorded which). The sequenced sample consisted of peripheral blood or thyroid tissue (not recorded which).

The DNA for the CDR3 is TGTGCCAGCAGCTTAGGCAGGCCATATTCCTACGAGCAGTACTTC. Encoded protein: CASSLGRPYSYEQYF. The V call is TRBV7-8, the J call TRBJ2-7; D remains ambiguous. V dropped 1 base and J dropped 1 base, with 11 bases sitting between them. This CDR3 comprises 15 residues. Looked up from germline, CDR1 is SGHVS and CDR2 is FQNEAQ. The whole variable domain, filled in from reference TRBV7-8 and TRBJ2-7, reads GAGVSQSPRYKVAKRGQDVALRCDPISGHVSLFWYQQALGQGPEFLTYFQNEAQLDKSGLPSDRFFAERPEGSVSTLKIQRTQQEDSAVYLCASSLGRPYSYEQYFGPGTRLTVT.